This is a list of T cell receptor beta chains from one sample in a study of blood T cell repertoires in COVID-19. Sequenced by immunoSEQ multiplex PCR; TCRdb stores in-frame clones only, minus some. The sample carries about 400,000 clones, around nine tenths recorded once. Input material: PBMCs or T cells enriched from blood (not recorded which). The receptor source for this set is a woman in her twenties or thirties who had recovered from COVID-19. CDR3s include the opening cysteine and the closing phenylalanine or tryptophan. A D gene is named only where the DNA matches it firmly. Not all rows give a size; the values are once, few, many and, for expanded clones, a class.

J gene	V gene	clone size	D gene	CDR3 DNA	CDR3 protein
TRBJ2-5	TRBV2	-	TRBD1	TGTGCCAGCAGCGAGACAGGGTGGGAGACCCAGTACTTC	CASSETGWETQYF
TRBJ1-1	TRBV2	-	TRBD1	TGTGCCAGCACAGACAGGGGGACCACTGAAGCTTTCTTT	CASTDRGTTEAFF
TRBJ2-3	TRBV13	-	-	TGTGCCACCGAGCGGGTAACAGATACGCAGTATTTT	CATERVTDTQYF
TRBJ1-6	TRBV9	-	TRBD1	TGTGCCAGCAGTGGGACAGCCTCCTATAATTCACCCCTCCACTTT	CASSGTASYNSPLHF
TRBJ1-1	TRBV24-1	once	TRBD1	TGTGCCACCAGTGCTGGGACAGGGGGAGCTTTCTTT	CATSAGTGGAFF
TRBJ2-2	TRBV7-8	-	TRBD2	TGTGCCAGCAGCTTGGGACTAGCGGGAACGAACACCGGGGAGCTGTTTTTT	CASSLGLAGTNTGELFF
TRBJ1-1	TRBV11-2	once	-	TGTGCCAGCAGCCTCCGGTACACTGAAGCTTTCTTT	CASSLRYTEAFF
TRBJ1-1	TRBV11-3	-	-	TGTGCCAGCAGCTTAGATTCGGGAGTTAACACTGAAGCTTTCTTT	CASSLDSGVNTEAFF
TRBJ1-3	TRBV18	-	-	TGTGCCAGCTCCCCGCAACGTTCGAGCTCTGGAAACACCATATATTTT	CASSPQRSSSGNTIYF
TRBJ1-2	TRBV25-1	-	TRBD1	TGTGCCAGCAGTGATTCACCGGGACAGGGTTGGAGCTACACCTTC	CASSDSPGQGWSYTF
TRBJ1-5	TRBV30	-	-	TGTGCCTGGAGTGTAATGGGAGGTAATCAGCCCCAGCATTTT	CAWSVMGGNQPQHF
TRBJ2-7	TRBV11-2	once	TRBD1	TGTGCCAGCATGCGGACAGGGGCCTACGAGCAGTACTTC	CASMRTGAYEQYF
TRBJ2-4	TRBV5-6	-	TRBD1	TGTGCCAGCAGCTCGCTACAGGGGAACGAAAACATTCAGTACTTC	CASSSLQGNENIQYF
TRBJ2-4	TRBV27	-	TRBD1	TGTGCCAGTAAGGACAGGGCGACCCTAGCCAAAAACATTCAGTACTTC	CASKDRATLAKNIQYF